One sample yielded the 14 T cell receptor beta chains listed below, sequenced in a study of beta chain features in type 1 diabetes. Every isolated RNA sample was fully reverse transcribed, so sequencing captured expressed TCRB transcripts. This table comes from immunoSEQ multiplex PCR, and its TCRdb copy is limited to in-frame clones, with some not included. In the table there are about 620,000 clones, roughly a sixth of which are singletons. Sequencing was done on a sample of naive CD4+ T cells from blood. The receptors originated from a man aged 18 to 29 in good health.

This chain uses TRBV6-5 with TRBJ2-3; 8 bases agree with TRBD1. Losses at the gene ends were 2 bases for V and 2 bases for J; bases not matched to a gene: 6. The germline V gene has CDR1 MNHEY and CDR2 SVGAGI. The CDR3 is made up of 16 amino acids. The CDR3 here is CASSYRSTGVTDTQYF. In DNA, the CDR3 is TGTGCCAGCAGTTACCGCTCGACAGGGGTCACAGATACGCAGTATTTT.

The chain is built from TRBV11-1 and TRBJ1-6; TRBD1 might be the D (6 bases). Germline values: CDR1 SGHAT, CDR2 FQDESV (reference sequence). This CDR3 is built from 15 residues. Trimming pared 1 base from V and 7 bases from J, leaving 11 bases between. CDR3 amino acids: CASSLVVGQNSPLHF. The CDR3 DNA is TGTGCCAGCAGCTTAGTCGTCGGACAGAATTCACCCCTCCACTTT.

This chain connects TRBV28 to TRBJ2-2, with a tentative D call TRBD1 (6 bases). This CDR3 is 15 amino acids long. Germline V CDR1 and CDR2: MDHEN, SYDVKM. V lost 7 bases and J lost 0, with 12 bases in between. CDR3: CASILGTTNTGELFF. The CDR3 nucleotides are TGTGCCAGCATCCTCGGGACAACGAACACCGGGGAGCTGTTTTTT.

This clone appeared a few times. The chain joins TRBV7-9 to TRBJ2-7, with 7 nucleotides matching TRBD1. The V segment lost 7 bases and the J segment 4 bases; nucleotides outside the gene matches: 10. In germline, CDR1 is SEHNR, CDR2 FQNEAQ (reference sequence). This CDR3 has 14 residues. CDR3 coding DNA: TGTGCCAGCACCTTGACAGGGACGGCGTACGAGCAGTACTTC. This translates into CASTLTGTAYEQYF. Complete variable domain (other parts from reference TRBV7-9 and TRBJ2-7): DTGVSQNPRHKITKRGQNVTFRCDPISEHNRLYWYRQTLGQGPEFLTYFQNEAQLEKSRLLSDRFSAERPKGSFSTLEIQRTEQGDSAMYLCASTLTGTAYEQYFGPGTRLTVT.

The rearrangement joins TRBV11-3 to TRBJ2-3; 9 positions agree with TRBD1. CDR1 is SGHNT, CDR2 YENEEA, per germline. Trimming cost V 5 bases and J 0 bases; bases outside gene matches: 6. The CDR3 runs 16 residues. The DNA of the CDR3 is TGTGCCAGCAGCCTCACAGGGGGCCGAAGCACAGATACGCAGTATTTT. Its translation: CASSLTGGRSTDTQYF.

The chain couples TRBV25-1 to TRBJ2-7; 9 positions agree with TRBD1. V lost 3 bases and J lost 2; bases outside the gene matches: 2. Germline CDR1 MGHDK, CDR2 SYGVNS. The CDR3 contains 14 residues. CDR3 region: CASSDRQGAYEQYF. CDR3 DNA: TGTGCCAGCAGTGATAGACAGGGGGCCTACGAGCAGTACTTC.

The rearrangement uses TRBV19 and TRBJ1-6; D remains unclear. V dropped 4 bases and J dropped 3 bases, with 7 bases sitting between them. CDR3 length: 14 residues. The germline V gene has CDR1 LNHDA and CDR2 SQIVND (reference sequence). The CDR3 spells CASSTLGYNSPLHF. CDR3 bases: TGTGCCAGTAGTACCCTGGGCTATAATTCACCCCTCCACTTT. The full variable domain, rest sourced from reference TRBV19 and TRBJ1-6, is DGGITQSPKYLFRKEGQNVTLSCEQNLNHDAMYWYRQDPGQGLRLIYYSQIVNDFQKGDIAEGYSVSREKKESFPLTVTSAQKNPTAFYLCASSTLGYNSPLHFGNGTRLTVT.

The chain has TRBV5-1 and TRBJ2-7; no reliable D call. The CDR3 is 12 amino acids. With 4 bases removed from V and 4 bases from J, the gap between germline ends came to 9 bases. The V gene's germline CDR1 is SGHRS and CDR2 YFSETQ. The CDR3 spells CASSRGSYEQYF. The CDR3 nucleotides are TGCGCCAGCAGCCGCGGCTCTTACGAGCAGTACTTC.

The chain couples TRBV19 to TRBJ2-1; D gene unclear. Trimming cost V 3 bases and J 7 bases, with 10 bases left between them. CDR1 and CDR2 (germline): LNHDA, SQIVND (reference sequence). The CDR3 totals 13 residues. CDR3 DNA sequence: TGTGCCAGTAGTATCGGTCGGTTTAATGAGCAGTTCTTC. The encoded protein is CASSIGRFNEQFF.

CDR3: CASSTRGQGYNEQFF. The DNA for the CDR3 is TGTGCCAGTAGTACAAGGGGACAGGGGTACAATGAGCAGTTCTTC. This chain uses TRBV19 with TRBJ2-1; TRBD1 matches at 10 bases. From germline, CDR1 is LNHDA and CDR2 SQIVND (reference sequence). The CDR3 consists of 15 residues. V gave up 4 bases and J gave up 4 bases; unmatched junction bases: 4.

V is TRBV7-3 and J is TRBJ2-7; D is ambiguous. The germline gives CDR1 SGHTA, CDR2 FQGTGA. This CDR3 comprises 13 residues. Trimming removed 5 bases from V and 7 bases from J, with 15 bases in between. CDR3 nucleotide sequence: TGTGCCAGCAGCCCGTGGCTACTGGGTGAGCAGTACTTC. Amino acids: CASSPWLLGEQYF.

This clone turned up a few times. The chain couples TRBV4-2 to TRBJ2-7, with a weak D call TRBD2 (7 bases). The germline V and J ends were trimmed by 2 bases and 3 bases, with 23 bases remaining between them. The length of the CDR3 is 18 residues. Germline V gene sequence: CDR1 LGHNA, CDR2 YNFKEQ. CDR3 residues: CASSQISRGASGDYEQYF. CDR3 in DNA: TGTGCCAGCAGCCAAATCTCCCGGGGGGCTAGCGGAGACTACGAGCAGTACTTC.

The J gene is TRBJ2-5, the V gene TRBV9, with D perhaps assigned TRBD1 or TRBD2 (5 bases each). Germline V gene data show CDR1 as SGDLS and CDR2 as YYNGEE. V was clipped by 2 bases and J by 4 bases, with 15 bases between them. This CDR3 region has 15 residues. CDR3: CASSVGRGVGETQYF. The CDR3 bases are TGTGCCAGCAGCGTCGGCCGAGGGGTTGGAGAGACCCAGTACTTC.

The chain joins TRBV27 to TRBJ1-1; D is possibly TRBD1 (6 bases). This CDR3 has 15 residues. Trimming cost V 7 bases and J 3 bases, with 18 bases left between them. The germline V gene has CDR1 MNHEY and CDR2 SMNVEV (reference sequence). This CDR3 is CASTSVGGRDTEAFF. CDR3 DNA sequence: TGTGCCAGCACCTCGGTGGGGGGGCGCGACACTGAAGCTTTCTTT.